The 28 T cell receptor beta chains reported below all come from one sample, sequenced in a study of neurological immune-mediated disorders (dated by TCRdb to the late 2010s). Libraries were built with 5' RACE. The run used an Illumina HiSeq 2500. TCRdb passed the public sequencing reads through fastp at Q25 and MiXCR, retaining productive beta sequences. Identical CDR3 protein sequences are pooled into one entry, listed with their most common genes and DNA. Present in this sample are 25,000 to 35,000 distinct CDR3 sequences, about a sixth of which were seen just once. Almost 5% of the sample lies in the top ten. In light of the paper, this sample's time point label describes: technical triplicate 3. The sample comprised CD4+ T cells from blood. These receptors came from a female donor with HTLV-1-associated myelopathy (HAM/TSP).

At least ten counts were recorded for this clonotype. As DNA, the CDR3 is TGCAGTGCTTTGAGTAGAGGGACCGCGAACACCGGGGAGCTGTTTTTT. Translating gives CSALSRGTANTGELFF. The chain joins TRBV20-1 to TRBJ2-2; D may be TRBD1 or TRBD2 (5 bases each). In germline, CDR1 is DFQATT, CDR2 SNEGSKA (reference sequence). The V end was cut by 5 bases, the J end by 0 bases, with 16 bases between. The CDR3 runs 16 residues.

This clonotype showed up many times. The chain has TRBV6-2 or TRBV6-3 and TRBJ2-2, with 9 bases that match TRBD2. V dropped 5 bases and J dropped 5; count of bases not matched to a gene: 12. This CDR3 comprises 17 residues. Germline values: CDR1 MNHEY, CDR2 SVGEGT. CDR3 DNA: TGTGCCAGCAGTACCCTACAGCGGGGGGTGAAAACCGGGGAGCTGTTTTTT. The encoded protein is CASSTLQRGVKTGELFF.

This clonotype was seen ten or more times. CDR3: CASKDQGNENQPQHF. The CDR3 DNA is TGTGCCAGCAAGGACCAGGGAAACGAAAATCAGCCCCAGCATTTT. The rearrangement uses TRBV6-1 and TRBJ1-5, with D possibly TRBD1 on 5 matching bases. The CDR3 is 15 amino acids. Trimming stripped 7 bases from V and 4 bases from J, with 17 bases between. CDR1 and CDR2 from the germline V gene are MNHNS and SASEGT.

There are many counts of this clonotype. The chain combines TRBV3-1 with TRBJ2-1; D remains unclear. CDR3 size: 13 residues. Trimming pared 1 base from V and 9 bases from J, leaving 10 bases between. Germline V CDR1 and CDR2: LGHDT, YNNKEL (reference sequence). CDR3 nucleotides: TGTGCCAGCAGCCAAGGGGATACCCCTGAGCAGTTCTTC. Translated, it gives CASSQGDTPEQFF.

This clonotype was found many times. This chain joins TRBV7-3 and TRBJ2-5, with 8 bases that match TRBD1. With 6 bases clipped from V and 5 bases from J, the junction kept 8 bases outside the gene matches. Germline CDR1 reads SGHTA; CDR2 reads FQGTGA. The CDR3 runs to 14 residues. The CDR3 spells CASSLQGVGETQYF. The CDR3 DNA reads as TGTGCCAGCAGTCTACAGGGGGTAGGGGAGACCCAGTACTTC.

This clonotype occurred many times. The rearrangement links TRBV5-6 to TRBJ1-6; D is undetermined. Germline CDR1 SGHDT, CDR2 YYEEEE. The ends were cut back, 4 bases at V and 16 bases at J, with 15 bases in the middle. The length of the CDR3 is 12 residues. The CDR3 is CASSRTAVGLHF. CDR3 coding DNA: TGTGCCAGCAGCCGGACCGCGGTCGGGCTCCACTTT.

V is TRBV18 and J is TRBJ1-1, with 10 bases lining up with TRBD1. Germline CDR1 is KGHSH and CDR2 is LQKENI. The V segment lost 11 bases and the J segment 1 base; nucleotides outside the gene matches: 10. The CDR3 has 15 amino acids. The CDR3 region is CASTGTGAGNTEAFF. As DNA, the CDR3 is TGTGCCTCAACCGGGACAGGGGCTGGGAACACTGAAGCTTTCTTT.

This clonotype came up many times. The chain has TRBV5-1 and TRBJ1-5; no clear D. This CDR3 has 13 residues. Per the germline V gene, CDR1 is SGHRS and CDR2 is YFSETQ. With 4 bases removed from V and 8 bases from J, the gap between germline ends came to 13 bases. As DNA, the CDR3 is TGCGCCAGCAGCCTGGACGAGTGGGAGCCCCAGCATTTT. It codes for CASSLDEWEPQHF.

The sample holds many counts of this clonotype. The chain joins TRBV28 to TRBJ2-1, with TRBD2 identical over 14 bases. CDR1 is MDHEN, CDR2 SYDVKM, per germline. The length of the CDR3 is 17 residues. Germline trimming cut 5 bases from V and 6 bases from J; bases unmatched to any gene: 9. CDR3 region: CASSLTGTSGSGNEQFF. CDR3 DNA sequence: TGTGCCAGCAGTCTAACAGGGACTAGCGGGAGTGGCAATGAGCAGTTCTTC.

This clonotype was picked up many times. The CDR3, as DNA: TGCGCCAGCAGCTTGGGCGGCTACACAGATACGCAGTATTTT. Its protein is CASSLGGYTDTQYF. The chain recombines TRBV5-1 with TRBJ2-3; D gene ambiguous. Trimming removed 0 bases at V and 2 bases at J, with 7 bases between. Germline-derived CDR1 and CDR2 are SGHRS and YFSETQ. CDR3 length: 14 amino acids.

This clonotype was recorded many times. CDR3 residues: CSAPDSSGEYNEQFF. The CDR3 DNA sequence: TGCAGTGCCCCCGACTCTAGCGGGGAGTACAATGAGCAGTTCTTC. The chain uses TRBV20-1 and TRBJ2-1; TRBD2 matches 9 bases. The ends lost 6 bases at V and 4 bases at J; junction bases unmatched: 10. Germline CDR1 DFQATT, CDR2 SNEGSKA (reference sequence). This CDR3 comprises 15 residues.

In its sample, this clonotype was seen many times. The V and J genes are TRBV5-1 and TRBJ2-1; D unclear. This CDR3 comprises 14 residues. Germline V gene data show CDR1 as SGHRS and CDR2 as YFSETQ. Trimming left V 0 bases short and J 7 bases short, with 11 bases between. The CDR3 DNA follows: TGCGCCAGCAGCTTGGGGTCAGGAGCAAATGAGCAGTTCTTC. Translated: CASSLGSGANEQFF.

This clonotype was counted at least ten times. The chain uses TRBV2 and TRBJ2-7; D possibly matches TRBD1 or TRBD2 (5 bases each). V was cut by 8 bases and J by 2 bases, with 16 bases left in between. Germline assignment: CDR1 SNHLY and CDR2 FYNNEI. The CDR3 has 14 amino acids. The CDR3 reads CASLNQRGPYEQYF. The CDR3 DNA reads as TGTGCCAGCTTAAACCAACGGGGCCCCTACGAGCAGTACTTC.

This clonotype was seen repeatedly, ten times or more. The chain recombines TRBV20-1 with TRBJ1-3; D remains unclear. This CDR3 has 18 amino acids. Germline V CDR1 and CDR2: DFQATT, SNEGSKA (reference sequence). Trimming removed 5 bases from V and 1 base from J, with 24 bases in between. The DNA of the CDR3 is TGCAGTGCTCCCCATGGGTGGGCCCTTCCTAAGTCTGGAAACACCATATATTTT. It translates to CSAPHGWALPKSGNTIYF.

This chain joins TRBV20-1 and TRBJ2-3; D unresolved. The CDR3 runs to 12 residues. V was pared by 6 bases and J by 2 bases, with 9 bases between. CDR1 is DFQATT, CDR2 SNEGSKA, per germline (reference sequence). The CDR3 here is CSAFRNTDTQYF. DNA for the CDR3: TGCAGTGCCTTTAGGAACACAGATACGCAGTATTTT.

The CDR3 here is CASSPTRRRTDTQYF. The CDR3 nucleotides read TGTGCCAGCAGCCCGACCCGGCGACGCACAGATACGCAGTATTTT. V and J are TRBV3-1 and TRBJ2-3; D uncertain. Germline V gives CDR1 LGHDT, CDR2 YNNKEL (reference sequence). V was trimmed by 4 bases and J by 1 base, leaving 12 bases between them. This CDR3 region has 15 residues.

The chain uses TRBV5-1 and TRBJ2-3, with TRBD2 identical over 7 bases. The V gene end was trimmed by 3 bases and the J gene end by 1 base; junction bases not matched to a gene: 2. CDR3 length equals 14 residues. Germline CDR1 reads SGHRS; CDR2 reads YFSETQ. CDR3 region: CASSWEGGTDTQYF. The CDR3 nucleotides read TGCGCCAGCAGCTGGGAGGGAGGCACAGATACGCAGTATTTT.

At least ten counts were recorded for this clonotype. The rearrangement joins TRBV7-9 to TRBJ2-7; D gene unclear. V gave up 5 bases and J gave up 0 bases, with 5 bases separating them. CDR1 is SEHNR and CDR2 is FQNEAQ in the germline V gene (reference sequence). CDR3 size: 12 residues. CDR3 residues: CASSPVSYEQYF. Here the CDR3 DNA reads TGTGCCAGCAGCCCGGTCTCCTACGAGCAGTACTTC.

This clonotype was observed at least ten times. This rearrangement joins TRBV7-2 to TRBJ2-5, with 10 nucleotides matching TRBD1. V lost 5 bases, J lost 5 bases, and 8 bases stayed unmatched. The germline gives CDR1 SGHTA, CDR2 FQGNSA. CDR3 length: 15 amino acids. The CDR3 sequence: CASSRAGTGEETQYF. The CDR3, as DNA: TGTGCCAGCAGCCGAGCCGGGACAGGGGAGGAGACCCAGTACTTC.

This clonotype was counted many times. The chain combines TRBV29-1 with TRBJ2-5, with D perhaps matching TRBD2 (7 bases). The CDR3 contains 13 residues. Trimming removed 5 bases from V and 0 bases from J, with 10 bases in between. The germline CDR1 and CDR2 sequences are SQVTM and ANQGSEA. The CDR3 is CSVRGGNQETQYF. The DNA for the CDR3 is TGCAGCGTTAGGGGGGGGAACCAAGAGACCCAGTACTTC. Based on the CDR3 plus reference TRBV29-1 and TRBJ2-5, the full variable domain is SAVISQKPSRDICQRGTSLTIQCQVDSQVTMMFWYRQQPGQSLTLIATANQGSEATYESGFVIDKFPISRPNLTFSTLTVSNMSPEDSSIYLCSVRGGNQETQYFGPGTRLLVL.

In its sample, this clonotype was seen many times. V is TRBV20-1 and J is TRBJ2-1, with TRBD2 matching 9 bases. After removal of 0 bases from V and 2 bases from J, the junction contained 5 bases not matched to a gene. The germline V gene encodes CDR1 DFQATT and CDR2 SNEGSKA (reference sequence). The CDR3 length is 16 residues. This chain's CDR3 is CSARDLASGTYNEQFF. CDR3 sequence (DNA): TGCAGTGCTAGAGATTTGGCTAGCGGGACCTACAATGAGCAGTTCTTC.

In this sample, this clonotype turned up many times. The rearrangement links TRBV7-9 to TRBJ2-7; 8 bases are shared with TRBD1. Trimming removed 5 bases from V and 4 bases from J; junction bases left unmatched: 10. This CDR3 spans 15 amino acids. In germline, CDR1 is SEHNR, CDR2 FQNEAQ (reference sequence). The CDR3 DNA sequence: TGTGCCAGCAGCCCCGGGACAGGCAATGTTTACGAGCAGTACTTC. Translating gives CASSPGTGNVYEQYF.

The V and J genes are TRBV20-1 and TRBJ2-2, with D perhaps being TRBD1 or TRBD2 (6 bases each). Trimming stripped 6 bases from V and 2 bases from J, with 13 bases between. Germline V CDR1 and CDR2: DFQATT, SNEGSKA (reference sequence). The CDR3 sequence is 14 residues long. CDR3 residues: CSALGGTNTGELFF. In DNA form, the CDR3 reads TGCAGTGCCCTAGGGGGGACTAACACCGGGGAGCTGTTTTTT.

This clonotype occurred a few times. V and J are TRBV3-1 and TRBJ2-5; D uncertain. Germline values: CDR1 LGHDT, CDR2 YNNKEL (reference sequence). The CDR3 has 13 residues. The V and J ends lost 1 base and 4 bases respectively, with 7 bases between them. CDR3 sequence: CASSQGGSETQYF. As DNA, the CDR3 is TGTGCCAGCAGCCAAGGGGGTTCAGAGACCCAGTACTTC.

This clonotype came up many times. V is TRBV19 and J is TRBJ2-4; TRBD2 might be the D (7 bases). The V gene's germline CDR1 is LNHDA and CDR2 SQIVND (reference sequence). The V and J ends lost 10 bases and 3 bases respectively, with 16 bases between them. The CDR3 runs to 14 residues. CDR3 coding DNA: TGTGCCACTACACGGGGGGCAGGCAAAAACATTCAGTACTTC. Its protein is CATTRGAGKNIQYF.

This chain links TRBV29-1 with TRBJ1-2; 7 bases are shared with TRBD1. Germline V gene data show CDR1 as SQVTM and CDR2 as ANQGSEA. J gave up 8 bases and V 4 bases, and 13 bases lay outside the gene matches. This CDR3 has 14 residues. The CDR3 sequence is CSVGCQKTGLGYTF. In DNA form, the CDR3 reads TGCAGCGTTGGATGTCAAAAGACAGGGTTGGGCTACACCTTC.

At least ten counts were recorded for this clonotype. The chain links TRBV5-1 to TRBJ2-4; 10 bases map to TRBD1. The length of the CDR3 is 16 residues. Looked up from germline, CDR1 is SGHRS and CDR2 is YFSETQ. J gave up 3 bases and V 3 bases, and 6 bases lay outside the gene matches. The CDR3 protein is CASSSTGGLGKNIQYF. In DNA, the CDR3 is TGCGCCAGCAGCTCGACAGGGGGCTTGGGCAAAAACATTCAGTACTTC.

This clonotype was observed many times. The chain links TRBV20-1 to TRBJ1-2; 8 positions agree with TRBD1. The CDR3 contains 14 residues. V dropped 3 bases and J dropped 5; count of bases not matched to a gene: 8. Germline V lookup: CDR1 DFQATT, CDR2 SNEGSKA (reference sequence). Here the CDR3 reads CSARPDRAGYGYTF. For the CDR3, the DNA is TGCAGTGCTAGGCCGGACAGGGCGGGGTATGGCTACACCTTC.